Each of the 28 T cell receptor beta chains below was sequenced from the same sample in a study of beta chain features in type 1 diabetes. Reverse transcription of all isolated RNA meant that expressed TCRB transcripts were sequenced. The table came from immunoSEQ multiplex PCR; TCRdb's copy has only in-frame clones and leaves some out. The sample holds roughly 700,000 clones; 13% are singletons and the top ten take around 0.022%. Regarding the study as a whole: Type 1 diabetes patients showed a moderate but significant shortening of TCRB CDR3s in all four CD4+ subsets.

No cognate antigen is known for these TCRs. Sequencing input: naive CD4+ T cells from blood. The receptors come from a young man with type 1 diabetes.

This clone was seen a handful of times. J is TRBJ1-2 and V is TRBV11-3; D is ambiguous. Per the germline V gene, CDR1 is SGHNT and CDR2 is YENEEA. This CDR3 comprises 15 residues. V gave up 3 bases and J gave up 5 bases, with 16 bases separating them. Here the CDR3 reads CASSFRTPTSYGYTF. In DNA, the CDR3 is TGTGCCAGCAGCTTCAGGACTCCTACATCTTATGGCTACACCTTC.

The chain couples TRBV6-1 to TRBJ1-2; D is perhaps TRBD1 (5 bases). The germline V and J ends were trimmed by 8 bases and 2 bases, with 9 bases remaining between them. This CDR3 has 12 residues. Germline CDR1 and CDR2: MNHNS and SASEGT. The CDR3 nucleotides are TGTGCCAGCTCGACAGAGAACTATGGCTACACCTTC. Protein product: CASSTENYGYTF.

In this sample, this clone turned up a few times. The CDR3 here is CASSLSRGSGELFF. CDR3 DNA: TGTGCCAGCAGTTTAAGCAGGGGGTCCGGGGAGCTGTTTTTT. The J gene is TRBJ2-2, the V gene TRBV7-6, with TRBD1 identical over 7 bases. The CDR3 is made up of 14 amino acids. CDR1 SGHVS and CDR2 FNYEAQ come from the germline V gene. With V trimmed by 6 bases and J by 6 bases, 7 bases remained unmatched.

This clone occurred a few times. This chain connects TRBV30 to TRBJ2-2, with TRBD2 identical over 8 bases. This CDR3 has 15 amino acids. With 3 bases clipped from V and 6 bases from J, the junction kept 9 bases outside the gene matches. The germline V gene has CDR1 GTSNPN and CDR2 SVGIG (reference sequence). CDR3 in amino acids: CAWRMRGVFAGELFF. As DNA, the CDR3 is TGTGCCTGGAGGATGCGGGGGGTGTTTGCCGGGGAGCTGTTTTTT.

This chain uses TRBV20-1 with TRBJ2-5; D may be TRBD1 (6 bases). Trimming cost V 6 bases and J 5 bases, with 10 bases left between them. Germline V gene lookup returns CDR1 DFQATT and CDR2 SNEGSKA (reference sequence). CDR3 length: 11 residues. DNA of the CDR3: TGCAGTGCGGCTACAGGGGAGACCCAGTACTTC. Translation: CSAATGETQYF.

A note on this clone: This same CDR3 is encoded by further DNA sequences in the sample. The V and J genes are TRBV6-5 and TRBJ2-7, with 7 nucleotides matching TRBD2. The CDR3 extends over 15 amino acids. The junction had 9 bases not matched to a gene; V was cut back by 5 bases and J by 2 bases. Germline-derived CDR1 and CDR2 are MNHEY and SVGAGI. CDR3 sequence: CASSRAGGGPYEQYF. The CDR3 DNA reads TGTGCCAGCAGTCGGGCGGGCGGGGGACCCTACGAGCAGTACTTC.

This clone was counted between two and nine times. V gene TRBV5-4 combines with J gene TRBJ1-1; D might be TRBD1 (5 bases). Germline CDR1 reads SGHNT; CDR2 reads YYREEE (reference sequence). Between the trimmed V and J ends, which lost 1 base and 5 bases, there was a span of 12 bases. CDR3 length: 14 amino acids. The CDR3 coding sequence is TGTGCCAGCAGCTTGAGAGGGGTCCTAACTGAAGCTTTCTTT. Residues: CASSLRGVLTEAFF.

This chain links TRBV25-1 with TRBJ2-3; 8 bases are shared with TRBD2. Germline CDR1 MGHDK, CDR2 SYGVNS. CDR3 length: 18 amino acids. After removal of 6 bases from V and 0 bases from J, the junction contained 14 bases not matched to a gene. The CDR3 region has the DNA TGTGCCAGCAGCCCGGGGGGGACGTGGGGTAAAAGCACAGATACGCAGTATTTT. Protein: CASSPGGTWGKSTDTQYF.

J is TRBJ2-4 and V is TRBV5-1, with 7 bases lining up with TRBD1. The CDR3 length is 13 residues. The germline gives CDR1 SGHRS, CDR2 YFSETQ. V was pared by 4 bases and J by 7 bases, with 5 bases of the junction left unmatched. CDR3 DNA: TGCGCCAGCAGCGTACAGGGGAACAACATTCAGTACTTC. The encoded protein is CASSVQGNNIQYF.

This clone turned up a few times. V usage is TRBV6-1 and J usage is TRBJ2-3; the D gene could be TRBD1 or TRBD2 (6 bases each). V lost 8 bases to trimming and J lost 6 bases, with 15 bases between them. The CDR3 sequence is 13 residues long. The germline CDR1 and CDR2 sequences are MNHNS and SASEGT. The CDR3 DNA reads as TGTGCCAGCCGGGGGCGGACGGGCGATACGCAGTATTTT. It translates to CASRGRTGDTQYF.

V gene TRBV18 combines with J gene TRBJ1-2; maybe TRBD1 (5 bases). V was cut by 3 bases and J by 7 bases, with 18 bases left in between. The germline V gene encodes CDR1 KGHSH and CDR2 LQKENI. The CDR3 runs to 15 residues. The CDR3 spells CASSPNSGTPSGYTF. In DNA, the CDR3 is TGTGCCAGCTCACCCAATTCCGGGACCCCGAGTGGCTACACCTTC.

The genes are TRBV2 and TRBJ2-7; D call uncertain. Germline V lookup: CDR1 SNHLY, CDR2 FYNNEI. V was pared by 8 bases and J by 4 bases, with 18 bases between. This CDR3 region has 14 residues. DNA for the CDR3: TGTGCCAGCGGGTACCTCTCGGGTATGTACGAGCAGTACTTC. Translated, it gives CASGYLSGMYEQYF.

The rearrangement joins TRBV10-3 to TRBJ2-5, with 9 bases that match TRBD2. CDR1 and CDR2 (germline): ENHRY, SYGVKD. Germline trimming cut 4 bases from V and 3 bases from J; bases unmatched to any gene: 6. This CDR3 is built from 15 residues. The CDR3 coding sequence is TGTGCCATCAGTGGTCCGGCTAGCGGGGAAGAGACCCAGTACTTC. This sequence encodes CAISGPASGEETQYF.

This clone has more than one count but fewer than ten. This sequence joins TRBV6-5 and TRBJ2-7; 9 bases align to TRBD1. The V and J ends lost 5 bases and 7 bases, in that order; junction bases with no gene match: 9. Looked up from germline, CDR1 is MNHEY and CDR2 is SVGAGI. The CDR3 runs 14 residues. DNA for the CDR3: TGTGCCAGCAGTCCCGGGACAGGGTACTTTGAGCAGTACTTC. It codes for CASSPGTGYFEQYF.

V gene TRBV15 combines with J gene TRBJ1-5; the D gene is possibly TRBD1 (5 bases). Germline CDR1 and CDR2: LNHNV and YYDKDF (reference sequence). This CDR3 has 18 residues. V lost 1 base and J lost 0, with 16 bases in between. The chain's CDR3 is CATSRGDDIIYSNQPQHF. In nucleotides, the CDR3 is TGTGCCACCAGCAGAGGGGACGACATAATCTATAGCAATCAGCCCCAGCATTTT.

J is TRBJ2-2 and V is TRBV10-3, with TRBD2 as a possible D gene (6 bases). The germline CDR1 and CDR2 sequences are ENHRY and SYGVKD. The CDR3 extends over 17 amino acids. The V end lost 8 bases, the J end lost 3 bases, and 22 bases lay between the germline ends. CDR3 nucleotide sequence: TGTGCCATCTCCAACCCGGAGGGGCTCGGAGACACCGGGGAGCTGTTTTTT. Translated: CAISNPEGLGDTGELFF.

There are a few counts of this clone. This chain joins TRBV30 and TRBJ1-4, with 7 positions matching TRBD1. The CDR3 runs 12 residues. Per the germline V gene, CDR1 is GTSNPN and CDR2 is SVGIG (reference sequence). The junction had 7 bases not matched to a gene; V was cut back by 2 bases and J by 13 bases. DNA of the CDR3: TGTGCCTGGAGTAGAGATAAGGGGGCACTGTTTTTT. Encoded protein: CAWSRDKGALFF.

A few counts support this clone. This rearrangement joins TRBV6-5 to TRBJ2-2; D is perhaps TRBD2 (6 bases). Trimming pared 0 bases from V and 4 bases from J, leaving 12 bases between. The V gene's germline CDR1 is MNHEY and CDR2 SVGAGI. The CDR3 length is 16 residues. The CDR3 reads CASSYSRQGGTGELFF. The CDR3 nucleotides read TGTGCCAGCAGTTACTCGAGGCAGGGAGGCACCGGGGAGCTGTTTTTT.

This chain joins TRBV13 and TRBJ1-6; a weak D match, TRBD1 (6 bases). The CDR3 totals 15 residues. V was trimmed by 5 bases and J by 8 bases, leaving 16 bases between them. Germline V gene data show CDR1 as PRHDT and CDR2 as FYEKMQ (reference sequence). As DNA, the CDR3 is TGTGCCAGCAGCAGGAGGACAGAAGTTGATTCACCCCTCCACTTT. Amino acids: CASSRRTEVDSPLHF.

The V and J genes are TRBV23-1 and TRBJ2-7, with TRBD1 as a possible D gene (6 bases). TRBV23-1 qualifies as an ORF whose function is uncertain. The CDR3 sequence is 14 residues long. Trimming removed 4 bases at V and 5 bases at J, with 15 bases between. The CDR3 sequence is CASSLPTGTDEQYF. In DNA, the CDR3 is TGCGCCAGCAGTCTACCCACAGGGACCGACGAGCAGTACTTC.

The chain is built from TRBV7-2 and TRBJ2-3; D uncertain. This CDR3 spans 12 amino acids. Germline lookup yields CDR1 SGHTA and CDR2 FQGNSA. Between the trimmed V and J ends, which lost 3 bases and 4 bases, there was a span of 5 bases. DNA for the CDR3: TGTGCCAGCAGCTTCGGTCCAGATACGCAGTATTTT. This translates into CASSFGPDTQYF.

This clone came up a few times. The chain is built from TRBV4-1 and TRBJ1-1; no reliable D call. The CDR3 runs to 14 residues. The V gene's germline CDR1 is MGHRA and CDR2 YSYEKL. The V end was cut by 0 bases, the J end by 5 bases, with 10 bases between. The CDR3 nucleotides read TGCGCCAGCAGCCAAGAATCGGGTCGGACTGAAGCTTTCTTT. Translating it yields CASSQESGRTEAFF.

This clone occurred a few times. This chain connects TRBV15 to TRBJ2-7; the D gene is possibly TRBD2 (5 bases). The V gene's germline CDR1 is LNHNV and CDR2 YYDKDF (reference sequence). The CDR3 consists of 13 residues. The V end lost 0 bases, the J end lost 4 bases, and 7 bases lay between the germline ends. The chain's CDR3 is CATSREGGYEQYF. CDR3 DNA: TGTGCCACCAGCAGAGAAGGCGGGTACGAGCAGTACTTC.

This clone came up a few times. V gene TRBV7-2 combines with J gene TRBJ1-2; D is perhaps TRBD1 (6 bases). Germline CDR1 and CDR2: SGHTA and FQGNSA. The CDR3 extends over 13 amino acids. Trimming pared 5 bases from V and 5 bases from J, leaving 12 bases between. CDR3 sequence: CASSPGAGYGYTF. Here the CDR3 DNA reads TGTGCCAGCAGCCCGGGGGCAGGGTATGGCTACACCTTC.

Notes on this clone: Other DNA sequences of this sample code for an identical CDR3. The chain combines TRBV18 with TRBJ1-1; D gene ambiguous. The V gene's germline CDR1 is KGHSH and CDR2 LQKENI. The CDR3 covers 14 residues. With 0 bases removed from V and 1 base from J, the gap between germline ends came to 6 bases. The chain's CDR3 is CASSPPGQNTEAFF. Here the CDR3 DNA reads TGTGCCAGCTCACCACCGGGCCAGAACACTGAAGCTTTCTTT.

V is TRBV7-2 and J is TRBJ2-5; D gene unclear. The CDR3 is 13 residues long. V was clipped by 1 base and J by 0 bases, with 3 bases between them. Germline lookup yields CDR1 SGHTA and CDR2 FQGNSA. Here the CDR3 reads CASSLVDQETQYF. The CDR3 coding sequence is TGTGCCAGCAGCTTAGTCGACCAAGAGACCCAGTACTTC.

This clone was detected a few times. At one end the junction does not follow the germline gene, possibly because of a read error. V usage is TRBV6-1 and J usage is TRBJ2-2, with TRBD2 matching 8 bases. Germline V CDR1 and CDR2: MNHNS, SASEGT. The CDR3 has 17 residues. For the CDR3, the DNA is TGTGCCAGCAGCGAAGGACTAGCCGCCATCGTCACCGGGGAGCTGTTTTTT. This sequence encodes CASSEGLAAIVTGELFF.

This clone was seen a few times. The rearrangement joins TRBV6-1 to TRBJ2-2, with a weak D call TRBD1 (6 bases). The CDR3 consists of 15 residues. Trimming stripped 6 bases from V and 6 bases from J, with 17 bases between. CDR1 and CDR2 (germline): MNHNS, SASEGT. The CDR3 sequence: CASREQGALSGELFF. The CDR3 bases are TGTGCCAGCAGAGAACAGGGAGCCCTGTCCGGGGAGCTGTTTTTT.